Each of the 2 T cell receptor beta chains below was sequenced from the same sample in a study of identical twins. Each CDR3 protein is one row after TCRdb ran MiXCR on the 5' RACE reads. The table records a few hundred thousand distinct CDR3 sequences, more than 9% of them present only once. This same sample was also taken into another study, of yellow fever vaccine responses in identical twins.

The sample consisted of PBMCs. The source is a woman aged 18-30 years in good health.

The chain carries TRBV11-2 and TRBJ2-7; D is perhaps TRBD1 (7 bases). This CDR3 has 15 residues. Per the germline V gene, CDR1 is SGHAT and CDR2 is FQNNGV. The V gene lost 2 bases and the J gene lost 4 bases, with 15 bases spanning the gap. CDR3 sequence reads: CASSLRGDSVYEQYF. The DNA of the CDR3 is TGTGCCAGCAGCTTAAGGGGGGACAGTGTGTACGAGCAGTACTTC. Based on the CDR3 plus reference TRBV11-2 and TRBJ2-7, the full variable domain is EAGVAQSPRYKIIEKRQSVAFWCNPISGHATLYWYQQILGQGPKLLIQFQNNGVVDDSQLPKDRFSAERLKGVDSTLKIQPAKLEDSAVYLCASSLRGDSVYEQYFGPGTRLTVT.

This clonotype was counted between two and nine times. The rearrangement uses TRBV27 and TRBJ2-7; possibly TRBD1 or TRBD2 for D (5 bases each). CDR3 length equals 13 residues. Germline lookup yields CDR1 MNHEY and CDR2 SMNVEV (reference sequence). The V end lost 7 bases, the J end lost 7 bases, and 17 bases lay between the germline ends. The CDR3 sequence is CASKGTGRAEQYF. The DNA for the CDR3 is TGTGCCAGCAAAGGGACCGGGCGAGCAGAGCAGTACTTC.